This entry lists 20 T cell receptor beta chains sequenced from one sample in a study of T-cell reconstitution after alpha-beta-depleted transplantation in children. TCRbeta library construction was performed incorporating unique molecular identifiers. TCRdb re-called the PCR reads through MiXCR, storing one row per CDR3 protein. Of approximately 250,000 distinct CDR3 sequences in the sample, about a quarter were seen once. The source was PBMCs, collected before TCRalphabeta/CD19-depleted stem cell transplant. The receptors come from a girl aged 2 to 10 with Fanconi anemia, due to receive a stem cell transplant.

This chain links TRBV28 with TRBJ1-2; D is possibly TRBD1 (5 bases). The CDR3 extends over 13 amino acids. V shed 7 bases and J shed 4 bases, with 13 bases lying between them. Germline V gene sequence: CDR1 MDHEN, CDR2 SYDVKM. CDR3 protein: CASIRAQGYGYTF. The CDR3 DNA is TGTGCCAGCATCCGGGCCCAGGGCTATGGCTACACCTTC.

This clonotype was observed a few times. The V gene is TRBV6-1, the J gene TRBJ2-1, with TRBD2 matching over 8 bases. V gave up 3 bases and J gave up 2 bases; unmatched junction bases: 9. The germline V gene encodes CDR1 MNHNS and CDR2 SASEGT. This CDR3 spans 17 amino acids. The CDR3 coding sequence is TGTGCCAGCAGTGATGGGCTAGCGGGTGAAACCTACAATGAGCAGTTCTTC. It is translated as CASSDGLAGETYNEQFF.

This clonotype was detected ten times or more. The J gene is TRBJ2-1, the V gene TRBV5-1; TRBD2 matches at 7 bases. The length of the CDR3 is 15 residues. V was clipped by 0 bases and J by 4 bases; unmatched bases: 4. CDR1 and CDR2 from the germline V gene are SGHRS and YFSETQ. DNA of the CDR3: TGCGCCAGCAGCTTGGTTCGGGGGGTTTACAATGAGCAGTTCTTC. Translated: CASSLVRGVYNEQFF.

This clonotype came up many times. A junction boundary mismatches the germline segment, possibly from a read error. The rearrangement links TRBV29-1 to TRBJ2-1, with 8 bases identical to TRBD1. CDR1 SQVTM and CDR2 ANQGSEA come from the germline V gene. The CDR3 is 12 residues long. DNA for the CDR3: TGCAGCGTTTGGGGTAGTGAGACAGGGGTGCTCTTC. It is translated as CSVWGSETGVLF.

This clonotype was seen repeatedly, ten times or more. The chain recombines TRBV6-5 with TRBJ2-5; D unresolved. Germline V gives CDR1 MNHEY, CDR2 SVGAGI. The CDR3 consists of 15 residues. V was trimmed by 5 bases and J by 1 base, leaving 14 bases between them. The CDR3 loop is CASSPQRPSQETQYF. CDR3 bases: TGTGCCAGCAGTCCCCAGCGCCCGAGCCAAGAGACCCAGTACTTC.

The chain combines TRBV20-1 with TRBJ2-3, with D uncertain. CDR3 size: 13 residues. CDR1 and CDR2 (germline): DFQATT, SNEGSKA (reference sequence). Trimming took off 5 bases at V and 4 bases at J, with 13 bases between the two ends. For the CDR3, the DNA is TGCAGTGCTGTTAGTAGATTGGCAGATACGCAGTATTTT. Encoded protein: CSAVSRLADTQYF.

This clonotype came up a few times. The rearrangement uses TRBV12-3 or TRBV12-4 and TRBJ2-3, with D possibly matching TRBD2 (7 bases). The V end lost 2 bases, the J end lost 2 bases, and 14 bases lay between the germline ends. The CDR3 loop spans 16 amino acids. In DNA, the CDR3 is TGTGCCAGCAGTTTAAGTACGGGGGGCTCCACAGATACGCAGTATTTT. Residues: CASSLSTGGSTDTQYF.

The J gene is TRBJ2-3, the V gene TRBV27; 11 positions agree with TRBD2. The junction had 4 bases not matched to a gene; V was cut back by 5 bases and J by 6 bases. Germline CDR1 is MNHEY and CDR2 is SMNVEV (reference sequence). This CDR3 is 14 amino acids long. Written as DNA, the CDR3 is TGTGCCAGCAGTCCTAGCGGGGGGTTGGATACGCAGTATTTT. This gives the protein CASSPSGGLDTQYF.

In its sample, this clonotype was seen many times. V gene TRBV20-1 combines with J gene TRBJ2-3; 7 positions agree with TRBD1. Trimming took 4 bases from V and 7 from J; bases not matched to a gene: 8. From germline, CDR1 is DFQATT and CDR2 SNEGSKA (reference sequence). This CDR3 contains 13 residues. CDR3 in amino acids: CSAIATQGHTQYF. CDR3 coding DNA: TGCAGTGCTATAGCAACACAGGGGCATACGCAGTATTTT.

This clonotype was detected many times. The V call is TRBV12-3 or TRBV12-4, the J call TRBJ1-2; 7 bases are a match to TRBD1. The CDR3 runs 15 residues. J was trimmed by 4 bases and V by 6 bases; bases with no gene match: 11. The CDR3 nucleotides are TGTGCCAGCAGGCCCCCCCCGAGACAGGGCTATGGCTACACCTTC. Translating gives CASRPPPRQGYGYTF.

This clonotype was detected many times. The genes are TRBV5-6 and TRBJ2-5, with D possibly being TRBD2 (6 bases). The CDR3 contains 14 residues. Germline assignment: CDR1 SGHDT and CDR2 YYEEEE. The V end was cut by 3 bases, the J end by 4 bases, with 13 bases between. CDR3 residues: CASSSPGTLETQYF. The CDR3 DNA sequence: TGTGCCAGCAGCTCTCCCGGGACTCTAGAGACCCAGTACTTC.

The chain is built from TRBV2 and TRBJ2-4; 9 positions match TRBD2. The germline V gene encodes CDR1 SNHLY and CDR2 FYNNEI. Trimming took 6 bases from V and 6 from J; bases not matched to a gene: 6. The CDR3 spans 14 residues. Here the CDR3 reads CASRDGLATNIQYF. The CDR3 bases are TGTGCCAGCAGAGATGGACTAGCGACAAACATTCAGTACTTC.

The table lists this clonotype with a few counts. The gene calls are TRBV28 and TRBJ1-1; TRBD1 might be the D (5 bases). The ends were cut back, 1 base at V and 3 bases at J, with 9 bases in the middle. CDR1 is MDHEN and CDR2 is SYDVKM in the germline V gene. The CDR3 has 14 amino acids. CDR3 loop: CASSLSGRYTEAFF. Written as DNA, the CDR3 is TGTGCCAGCAGTTTATCGGGACGGTACACTGAAGCTTTCTTT.

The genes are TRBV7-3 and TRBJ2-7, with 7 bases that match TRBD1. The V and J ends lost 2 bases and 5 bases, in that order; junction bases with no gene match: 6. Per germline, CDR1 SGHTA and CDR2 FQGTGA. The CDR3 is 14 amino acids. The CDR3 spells CASSLGRGTHEQYF. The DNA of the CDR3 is TGTGCCAGCAGCTTAGGCAGGGGGACCCACGAGCAGTACTTC.

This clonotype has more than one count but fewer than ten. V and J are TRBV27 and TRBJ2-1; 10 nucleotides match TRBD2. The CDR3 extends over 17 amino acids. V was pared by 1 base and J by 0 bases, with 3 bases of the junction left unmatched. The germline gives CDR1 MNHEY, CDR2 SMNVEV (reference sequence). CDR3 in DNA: TGTGCCAGCAGTTTATGGGCTAGCGGGAGCTCCTACAATGAGCAGTTCTTC. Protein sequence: CASSLWASGSSYNEQFF.

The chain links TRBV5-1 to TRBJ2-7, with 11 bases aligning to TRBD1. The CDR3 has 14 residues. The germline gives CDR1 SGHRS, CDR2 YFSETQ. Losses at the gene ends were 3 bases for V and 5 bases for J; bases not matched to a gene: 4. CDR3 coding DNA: TGCGCCAGCAGCTGGGACAGGGGGGCCGACGAGCAGTACTTC. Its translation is CASSWDRGADEQYF.

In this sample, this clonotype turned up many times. CDR3 region: CATSPLNGAMGQFF. In DNA, the CDR3 is TGTGCCACCAGCCCCCTCAATGGAGCAATGGGGCAGTTCTTC. The J gene is TRBJ2-1, the V gene TRBV24-1; no clear D gene. Trimming removed 7 bases from V and 12 bases from J, with 21 bases in between. Germline V gene sequence: CDR1 KGHDR, CDR2 SFDVKD. The CDR3 length is 14 residues.

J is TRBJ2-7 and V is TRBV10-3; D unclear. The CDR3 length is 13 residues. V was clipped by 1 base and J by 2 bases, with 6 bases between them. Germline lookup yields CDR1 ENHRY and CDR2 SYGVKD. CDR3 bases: TGTGCCATCAGTGAGTGGGCAGCCTACGAGCAGTACTTC. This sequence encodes CAISEWAAYEQYF.

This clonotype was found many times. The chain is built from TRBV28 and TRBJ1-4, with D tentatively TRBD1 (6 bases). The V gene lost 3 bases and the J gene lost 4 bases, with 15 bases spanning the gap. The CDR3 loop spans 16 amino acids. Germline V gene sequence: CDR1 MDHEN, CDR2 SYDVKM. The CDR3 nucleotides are TGTGCCAGCAGTTTCGGGGGACACCCGTTTAATGAAAAACTGTTTTTT. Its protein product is CASSFGGHPFNEKLFF.

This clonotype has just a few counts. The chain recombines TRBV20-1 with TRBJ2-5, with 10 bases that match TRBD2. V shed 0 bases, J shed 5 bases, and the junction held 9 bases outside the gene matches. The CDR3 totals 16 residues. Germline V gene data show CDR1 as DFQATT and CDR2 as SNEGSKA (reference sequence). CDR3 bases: TGCAGTGCTAGAGATCCTGGACTAGCGGCTTACGAGACCCAGTACTTC. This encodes CSARDPGLAAYETQYF.